This T cell receptor (beta chain) was documented in a study of T cells after somatic rescue of genetic block. The V gene lost 6 bases and the J gene lost 4 bases, with 16 bases spanning the gap. This CDR3 has 15 residues. Per the germline V gene, CDR1 is MNHEY and CDR2 is SVGAGI. TCRdb's copy holds only in-frame clones and misses some; the assay was immunoSEQ multiplex PCR. The data show tens of thousands of clones, around 89% seen once. This TCR was sampled from a woman between 18 and 29 years old. This chain joins TRBV6-5 and TRBJ1-3; D is unresolved. Sample: peripheral blood mononuclear cells (PBMCs). The chain's CDR3 is CASRVSGEVGNTIYF. The DNA of the CDR3 is TGTGCCAGCAGGGTCTCGGGAGAAGTCGGAAACACCATATATTTT.